This T cell receptor beta chain emerged from a study of T cells in Graves' hyperthyroidism and ophthalmopathy. Findings and limits, study-wide: In validation, the model predicted ophthalmopathy. These predictions came a median about 6.2 months before onset. Also found in blood were most expanded thyroid clonotypes above 0.001.

This clonotype occurred a few times. Its antigen remains unidentified. Pregnant or lactating patients were excluded, as were those with uncontrolled infection or other autoimmune disease. From germline, CDR1 is MDHEN and CDR2 SYDVKM. There are 16 residues in the CDR3. The V and J ends lost 2 bases and 3 bases respectively, with 14 bases between them. What was amplified from RNA transcripts were TCR beta CDR3 regions. The HTBI primer set drove a first-round RT-PCR of the TCR CDR3. Each CDR3 protein gets one entry after TCRdb re-called the multiplex PCR reads with MiXCR. The sample comprises 600,000 to 900,000 distinct CDR3 sequences, about a sixth of which are singletons, and roughly 8% rests with the top ten.

The TCR sequence derives from a man aged 18 to 29 with Graves' hyperthyroidism. What was sequenced was blood. The chain combines TRBV28 with TRBJ1-5; no reliable D call. The CDR3 DNA sequence: TGTGCCAGCAGTTTAAGGGCAGTTTCTTCCAATCAGCCCCAGCATTTT. This sequence encodes CASSLRAVSSNQPQHF.